This T cell receptor (beta chain) appears in the sequencing data of a study of response to subunit inactivated influenza vaccine. This clonotype was seen only a few times. Trimming removed 1 base at V and 3 bases at J, with 10 bases between. From germline, CDR1 is SGHTA and CDR2 FQGNSA. This CDR3 comprises 14 residues. MiXCR, applied by TCRdb to the RT-PCR reads, yields one record per CDR3 protein. The data show about 540,000 distinct CDR3 sequences, roughly 23% seen once. The sample also formed part of further work on T cells expressing NK-cell markers. As that study records: The authors generated TCR beta cDNA through 5'RACE template switching with UMIs.

The sample in question was CD4+ T cells sorted from PBMCs, obtained 11 to 12 days after vaccination. The chain links TRBV7-2 to TRBJ2-7; the D gene could be TRBD1 or TRBD2 (5 bases each). The receptor comes from a man aged 45-65 years who received an inactivated influenza vaccine. CDR3 region: CASSLGGMGYEQYF. For the CDR3, the DNA is TGTGCCAGCAGCTTAGGGGGGATGGGCTACGAGCAGTACTTC.